The T cell receptor (beta chain) described here comes from a study of CD8 T cells in ankylosing spondylitis. General study points: Past research had described some motif variants in reactive arthritis synovial fluid and blood.

Each CDR3 protein gets one entry after TCRdb re-called the 5' RACE reads with MiXCR. The sample consists of approximately 250,000 distinct CDR3 sequences, under 12% of them appearing once. This clonotype has ten or more counts. The target antigen is unknown. One end of the junction varies from germline; a read error may be responsible. The germline CDR1 and CDR2 sequences are SGHRS and YFSETQ. The CDR3 contains 14 residues. V and J are TRBV5-1 and TRBJ2-3, with D perhaps being TRBD1 or TRBD2 (6 bases each). The sample comprised blood, either unsorted or a sorted T cell fraction (not recorded which). This receptor was taken from a male donor with ankylosing spondylitis or in good health (not recorded which). The CDR3 bases are TGTGCCAGCAGCTTAGGGGGGCGCACAGATACGCAGTATTTT. Translation gives CASSLGGRTDTQYF. The whole variable domain, remainder taken from reference TRBV5-1 and TRBJ2-3, is KAGVTQTPRYLIKTRGQQVTLSCSPISGHRSVSWYQQTPGQGLQFLFEYFSETQRNKGNFPGRFSGRQFSNSRSEMNVSTLELGDSALYLCASSLGGRTDTQYFGPGTRLTVL.